The next 30 T cell receptor beta chains were all read from a single sample in a study of cytomegalovirus exposure and HLA in healthy donors. The PCR made use of 60 Vbeta and 13 Jbeta primers. Only in-frame clones appear in the TCRdb table, and some are missing; sequencing was by immunoSEQ multiplex PCR. The top ten hold around 2.8% of the sample, which has more than 150,000 clones, 75% to 90% seen once. Sequencing was performed on PBMCs. The receptors were sampled from a woman in her forties or fifties in good health and CMV-seropositive.

The chain employs TRBV7-9 and TRBJ2-5; TRBD1 matches at 8 bases. The CDR3 runs to 14 residues. V gave up 4 bases and J gave up 7 bases; unmatched junction bases: 8. Germline V gene lookup returns CDR1 SEHNR and CDR2 FQNEAQ (reference sequence). The CDR3 DNA is TGTGCCAGCAGCTCCCGGACAGGGTTGGGGACCCAGTACTTC. It codes for CASSSRTGLGTQYF.

The chain joins TRBV5-1 to TRBJ1-1, with 9 bases that match TRBD1. Germline V lookup: CDR1 SGHRS, CDR2 YFSETQ. The CDR3 has 12 amino acids. V gave up 4 bases and J gave up 10 bases; unmatched junction bases: 5. The CDR3 coding sequence is TGCGCCAGCAGCCCGGGACAGGGTGCAGCTTTCTTT. Protein product: CASSPGQGAAFF.

This clone is a singleton in its sample. The chain is built from TRBV7-2 and TRBJ1-4; TRBD1 matches 7 bases. CDR1 and CDR2 (germline): SGHTA, FQGNSA. V shed 1 base and J 7 bases; nucleotides not matched to a gene: 3. The CDR3 loop spans 14 amino acids. The CDR3 protein is CASSLDRGGEKLFF. DNA of the CDR3: TGTGCCAGCAGCTTAGACAGGGGAGGTGAAAAACTGTTTTTT.

The V gene is TRBV5-5, the J gene TRBJ2-3; D is unclear. The CDR3 has 15 amino acids. The germline gives CDR1 SGHKS, CDR2 YYEKEE (reference sequence). V was cut by 3 bases and J by 1 base, with 12 bases left in between. CDR3 sequence reads: CASSSSGIRTDTQYF. The CDR3, as DNA: TGTGCCAGCAGCTCATCGGGTATCCGCACAGATACGCAGTATTTT.

The chain uses TRBV19 and TRBJ2-7, with TRBD1 matching 7 bases. This CDR3 is 15 amino acids long. Germline V gene lookup returns CDR1 LNHDA and CDR2 SQIVND (reference sequence). Trimming cost V 6 bases and J 0 bases; bases outside gene matches: 8. CDR3 sequence: CASSFGQATSYEQYF. The CDR3 nucleotides are TGTGCCAGTAGCTTCGGACAGGCAACCTCCTACGAGCAGTACTTC.

This chain joins TRBV4-2 and TRBJ2-7; D is unclear. This CDR3 comprises 16 residues. V was trimmed by 0 bases and J by 0 bases, leaving 12 bases between them. Per germline, CDR1 LGHNA and CDR2 YNFKEQ. Here the CDR3 reads CASSQDSTMISYEQYF. CDR3 DNA: TGTGCCAGCAGCCAAGATTCGACAATGATCTCCTACGAGCAGTACTTC.

The CDR3 nucleotides read TGTGCCACCAGCAGAGATCCCATACGAGACAATGAGCAGTTCTTC. It specifies CATSRDPIRDNEQFF. The chain carries TRBV15 and TRBJ2-1, with unresolved D. Germline V gene sequence: CDR1 LNHNV, CDR2 YYDKDF (reference sequence). This CDR3 is built from 15 residues. V lost 0 bases and J lost 5, with 11 bases in between.

V is TRBV2 and J is TRBJ2-7; the D gene is possibly TRBD2 (6 bases). Trimming pared 4 bases from V and 2 bases from J, leaving 15 bases between. The CDR3 runs to 15 residues. From germline, CDR1 is SNHLY and CDR2 FYNNEI. As DNA, the CDR3 is TGTGCCAGCAGTGCAGGGAGGACACCTACCTACGAGCAGTACTTC. Its protein is CASSAGRTPTYEQYF.

The genes are TRBV9 and TRBJ1-2; D gene ambiguous. The CDR3 is 12 amino acids. Germline V gene sequence: CDR1 SGDLS, CDR2 YYNGEE. Trimming took 0 bases from V and 8 from J, leaving 8 bases between them. CDR3 coding DNA: TGTGCCAGCAGCGTAGTGGCCGGGGGCTACACCTTC. Translation gives CASSVVAGGYTF.

With respect to this clone: At the DNA level, this CDR3 is encoded by other sequences in the same sample as well. The rearrangement uses TRBV6-5 and TRBJ1-1; no clear D. The CDR3 is made up of 11 amino acids. The V and J ends lost 7 bases and 1 base respectively, with 4 bases between them. CDR1 and CDR2 from the germline V gene are MNHEY and SVGAGI. This CDR3 reads CASTRNTEAFF. CDR3 nucleotide sequence: TGTGCCAGCACCCGGAACACTGAAGCTTTCTTT.

J is TRBJ1-1 and V is TRBV5-4; maybe TRBD1 (6 bases). CDR1 is SGHNT, CDR2 YYREEE, per germline (reference sequence). CDR3 length: 13 residues. V was shortened by 3 bases and J by 1 base, with 7 bases between the two germline ends. This CDR3 reads CASSSQGNTEAFF. CDR3 DNA sequence: TGTGCCAGCAGCTCACAGGGGAACACTGAAGCTTTCTTT.

To note about this clone: The junction differs from germline at one of its ends, possibly a read error. The CDR3 spells CASSPYAGNAEAFF. The CDR3 DNA is TGTGCCAGCTCACCATATGCAGGGAACGCTGAAGCTTTCTTT. V usage is TRBV18 and J usage is TRBJ1-1; D possibly corresponds to TRBD1 (5 bases). Germline lookup yields CDR1 KGHSH and CDR2 LQKENI. This CDR3 is built from 14 residues.

The genes are TRBV13 and TRBJ2-2; the D is unclear. Per germline, CDR1 PRHDT and CDR2 FYEKMQ (reference sequence). With 2 bases removed from V and 4 bases from J, the gap between germline ends came to 11 bases. This CDR3 is built from 15 residues. In nucleotides, the CDR3 is TGTGCCAGCAGCTTAAGTCTACGTGTCACCGGGGAGCTGTTTTTT. It translates to CASSLSLRVTGELFF. The variable domain in full, with the rest retrieved from reference TRBV13 and TRBJ2-2, is AAGVIQSPRHLIKEKRETATLKCYPIPRHDTVYWYQQGPGQDPQFLISFYEKMQSDKGSIPDRFSAQQFSDYHSELNMSSLELGDSALYFCASSLSLRVTGELFFGEGSRLTVL.

DNA for the CDR3: TGTGCCAGCTCACCACGACAGGGGACACGTAATCAGCCCCAGCATTTT. Its translation: CASSPRQGTRNQPQHF. This chain joins TRBV18 and TRBJ1-5; the match to TRBD1 covers 8 bases. CDR3 size: 16 residues. From germline, CDR1 is KGHSH and CDR2 LQKENI. Trimming removed 1 base from V and 4 bases from J; junction bases left unmatched: 6. The variable domain in full, completed from reference TRBV18 and TRBJ1-5, reads NAGVMQNPRHLVRRRGQEARLRCSPMKGHSHVYWYRQLPEEGLKFMVYLQKENIIDESGMPKERFSAEFPKEGPSILRIQQVVRGDSAAYFCASSPRQGTRNQPQHFGDGTRLSIL.

The J gene is TRBJ2-6, the V gene TRBV21-1; the D segment call TRBD1 is taken from the table without a DNA check. TRBV21-1 is a pseudogene. CDR3 length: 20 residues. The chain's CDR3 is CASSKAGRGTGTPWANVLTF. DNA of the CDR3: TGTGCCAGCAGCAAAGCCGGGCGAGGGACAGGGACCCCCTGGGCCAACGTCCTGACTTTC.

The CDR3 nucleotides read TGTGCCAGCAGTCCGGGGGTTTCCAATCAGCCCCAGCATTTT. As protein: CASSPGVSNQPQHF. V gene TRBV27 combines with J gene TRBJ1-5; perhaps TRBD1 as D (5 bases). The V gene's germline CDR1 is MNHEY and CDR2 SMNVEV (reference sequence). Trimming pared 5 bases from V and 3 bases from J, leaving 11 bases between. CDR3 length equals 14 residues.

The chain uses TRBV4-2 and TRBJ2-5, with 9 bases matching TRBD1. The CDR3 has 17 amino acids. V trimming: 1 base; J trimming: 2 bases; junction bases outside the gene matches: 8. Germline values: CDR1 LGHNA, CDR2 YNFKEQ. The CDR3 reads CASSQGGQGRGQETQYF. CDR3 bases: TGTGCCAGCAGCCAAGGGGGACAGGGCCGGGGTCAAGAGACCCAGTACTTC.

In nucleotides, the CDR3 is TGTGCCAGCAGCTTCAACAGGGCCTACGAGCAGTACTTC. Protein product: CASSFNRAYEQYF. J is TRBJ2-7 and V is TRBV5-4; possibly TRBD1 for D (6 bases). Germline CDR1 reads SGHNT; CDR2 reads YYREEE (reference sequence). The CDR3 length is 13 residues. V lost 2 bases and J 2 bases, leaving 8 bases between the germline ends.

The V and J genes are TRBV10-3 and TRBJ2-2; D is perhaps TRBD2 (6 bases). Looked up from germline, CDR1 is ENHRY and CDR2 is SYGVKD. This CDR3 spans 15 amino acids. With 7 bases removed from V and 3 bases from J, the gap between germline ends came to 15 bases. This chain's CDR3 is CAIKGAREDTGELFF. As DNA, the CDR3 is TGTGCCATCAAAGGGGCCAGGGAGGACACCGGGGAGCTGTTTTTT.

In its sample, this clone was seen a few times. V usage is TRBV7-2 and J usage is TRBJ1-6; TRBD1 aligns across 10 bases. CDR3 length: 14 residues. V shed 4 bases and J 7 bases; nucleotides not matched to a gene: 1. The germline V gene has CDR1 SGHTA and CDR2 FQGNSA. The CDR3: CASSSTGGNSPLHF. The DNA of the CDR3 is TGTGCCAGCAGCTCGACAGGGGGCAATTCACCCCTCCACTTT.

This clone was recorded once. The chain joins TRBV29-1 to TRBJ2-7; D is perhaps TRBD2 (5 bases). V lost 8 bases, J lost 5 bases, and 13 bases lay in between. The CDR3 loop spans 11 amino acids. Germline-derived CDR1 and CDR2 are SQVTM and ANQGSEA. Written as DNA, the CDR3 is TGCAGCTCGACTATTGGGGACGAGCAGTACTTC. This sequence encodes CSSTIGDEQYF.

This clone was seen just once. The chain has TRBV27 and TRBJ2-2; 7 nucleotides agree with TRBD2. The germline gives CDR1 MNHEY, CDR2 SMNVEV (reference sequence). There are 15 residues in the CDR3. With V trimmed by 3 bases and J by 5 bases, 6 bases remained unmatched. The chain's CDR3 is CASSFRAGVTGELFF. The CDR3 DNA reads as TGTGCCAGCAGTTTCCGGGCGGGGGTGACCGGGGAGCTGTTTTTT.

The chain recombines TRBV7-6 with TRBJ2-1, with D tentatively TRBD2 (7 bases). Germline CDR1 reads SGHVS; CDR2 reads FNYEAQ. The CDR3 length is 20 residues. V dropped 1 base and J dropped 0 bases, with 22 bases sitting between them. CDR3 sequence: CASSLVAGAVPTSSYNEQFF. In DNA, the CDR3 is TGTGCCAGCAGCTTAGTTGCGGGGGCCGTACCTACCTCCTCCTACAATGAGCAGTTCTTC.

V gene TRBV9 combines with J gene TRBJ2-3, with D possibly being TRBD2 (5 bases). With 1 base removed from V and 0 bases from J, the gap between germline ends came to 12 bases. CDR3 size: 16 residues. Germline CDR1 SGDLS, CDR2 YYNGEE. In nucleotides, the CDR3 is TGTGCCAGCAGCGTACTGTCGGGAACTAGCACAGATACGCAGTATTTT. Amino acids: CASSVLSGTSTDTQYF.

The rearrangement joins TRBV10-3 to TRBJ1-3; the D is unclear. Germline assignment: CDR1 ENHRY and CDR2 SYGVKD. This CDR3 region has 13 residues. The V end was cut by 6 bases, the J end by 4 bases, with 10 bases between. The CDR3 DNA sequence: TGTGCCATCAGCCTATCCGAAGGAAACACCATATATTTT. It specifies CAISLSEGNTIYF.

This chain connects TRBV5-1 to TRBJ2-7; 7 nucleotides align to TRBD1. This CDR3 comprises 14 residues. J lost 6 bases, V lost 4 bases, and 10 bases had no gene match. Germline CDR1 SGHRS, CDR2 YFSETQ. For the CDR3, the DNA is TGCGCCAGCAGCACCGGGACAGAAACCTCCGAGCAGTACTTC. Residues: CASSTGTETSEQYF.

The genes are TRBV2 and TRBJ2-4, with 12 bases matching TRBD2. The CDR3 is made up of 16 amino acids. The germline CDR1 and CDR2 sequences are SNHLY and FYNNEI. Unmatched junction bases numbered 1, after V lost 2 bases and J lost 2 bases. The CDR3: CASSETSGGSKNIQYF. CDR3 bases: TGTGCCAGCAGTGAAACTAGCGGGGGGTCCAAAAACATTCAGTACTTC.

The chain carries TRBV28 and TRBJ2-7; perhaps TRBD2 as D (6 bases). Trimming shortened V by 2 bases and J by 2 bases, and 19 bases separated the two germline ends. CDR3 length: 17 amino acids. Germline V gene data show CDR1 as MDHEN and CDR2 as SYDVKM. CDR3: CASSLAPLGTGAYEQYF. DNA for the CDR3: TGTGCCAGCAGTTTAGCTCCGCTTGGGACGGGAGCCTACGAGCAGTACTTC.

The chain combines TRBV4-2 with TRBJ1-2, with D possibly being TRBD1 (6 bases). Trimming pared 0 bases from V and 5 bases from J, leaving 25 bases between. The CDR3 has 19 amino acids. CDR1 and CDR2 (germline): LGHNA, YNFKEQ. CDR3 in amino acids: CASSQDMGGRRLSGYGYTF. CDR3 DNA: TGTGCCAGCAGCCAAGATATGGGGGGGCGCCGACTGTCTGGGTATGGCTACACCTTC.

The rearrangement links TRBV6-5 to TRBJ1-2; D is possibly TRBD1 (5 bases). The CDR3 is made up of 12 amino acids. V lost 6 bases and J 8 bases, leaving 13 bases between the germline ends. The germline V gene encodes CDR1 MNHEY and CDR2 SVGAGI. The CDR3 is CASSQGVDGYTF. In DNA form, the CDR3 reads TGTGCCAGCAGCCAAGGGGTGGACGGCTACACCTTC.